One sample yielded the 7 T cell receptor beta chains listed below, sequenced in a study of blood T cell repertoires in COVID-19. Generated by immunoSEQ multiplex PCR, the TCRdb table keeps only in-frame clones and is missing some. The sample records roughly 330,000 clones, more than 75% being singletons. The sample taken for sequencing was peripheral blood. The source is a woman aged 50 to 60 with acute or convalescent COVID-19.

The chain uses TRBV25-1 and TRBJ1-6; possibly TRBD1 for D (5 bases). With 1 base removed from V and 9 bases from J, the gap between germline ends came to 13 bases. Germline CDR1 is MGHDK and CDR2 is SYGVNS. The CDR3 contains 15 residues. DNA for the CDR3: TGTGCCAGCAGTGAATGGAAGACAGTAGGTTCACCCCTCCACTTT. It codes for CASSEWKTVGSPLHF.

The CDR3 nucleotides read TGTGCCAGCAGCCGGACAGGGGAAGGTTACGAGCAGTACTTC. Residues: CASSRTGEGYEQYF. The chain is built from TRBV6-5 and TRBJ2-7; TRBD1 matches at 9 bases. The germline gives CDR1 MNHEY, CDR2 SVGAGI. The length of the CDR3 is 14 residues. V lost 6 bases and J lost 4; bases outside the gene matches: 7.

Points on this clone: The same CDR3 arises from other DNA sequences in this sample as well. The chain employs TRBV18 and TRBJ2-5; weak D call: TRBD1 (6 bases). V gave up 2 bases and J gave up 5 bases, with 6 bases separating them. The length of the CDR3 is 12 residues. The V gene's germline CDR1 is KGHSH and CDR2 LQKENI. The DNA for the CDR3 is TGTGCCAGCTCACCAAGGGGGGAGACCCAGTACTTC. As protein: CASSPRGETQYF.

This chain connects TRBV20-1 to TRBJ2-1; TRBD2 agrees at 9 bases. Germline-derived CDR1 and CDR2 are DFQATT and SNEGSKA (reference sequence). With V trimmed by 5 bases and J by 15 bases, 8 bases remained unmatched. This CDR3 contains 11 residues. The CDR3 sequence: CSAGASGIPFF. CDR3 bases: TGCAGTGCTGGAGCTAGCGGGATTCCGTTCTTC.

The chain links TRBV3-1 (or the pseudogene TRBV3-2) to TRBJ2-3; tentative D call: TRBD2 (5 bases). Trimming removed 4 bases from V and 2 bases from J, with 19 bases in between. Germline CDR1 LGHDT, CDR2 YNNKEL (reference sequence). This CDR3 region has 17 residues. The CDR3 DNA is TGTGCCAGCAGCCCCGCTCACCCACAGCGGTACACAGATACGCAGTATTTT. Translating it yields CASSPAHPQRYTDTQYF.

Of note for this clone: Other DNA sequences from this sample encode an identical CDR3 as well. The chain is built from TRBV5-4 and TRBJ2-7; 12 positions agree with TRBD1. Per germline, CDR1 SGHNT and CDR2 YYREEE (reference sequence). The J segment lost 4 bases and the V segment lost 4 bases, leaving 3 bases of the junction unmatched. This CDR3 region has 14 residues. CDR3 loop: CASSLGQGAYEQYF. The CDR3, as DNA: TGTGCCAGCAGCCTGGGACAGGGGGCTTACGAGCAGTACTTC.

This clone has only a few counts. V is TRBV29-1 and J is TRBJ1-2, with 9 nucleotides matching TRBD1. V shed 7 bases and J 2 bases; nucleotides not matched to a gene: 5. Germline CDR1 SQVTM, CDR2 ANQGSEA. This CDR3 spans 13 amino acids. The CDR3 loop is CSAGTGWNYGYTF. In DNA, the CDR3 is TGCAGCGCAGGGACAGGGTGGAACTATGGCTACACCTTC.